The 3 T cell receptor beta chains listed next were all sequenced from one sample in a study of T cell repertoires in ileal Crohn's disease (dated by TCRdb to between 2018 and 2020). The method was the immunoSEQ multiplex PCR assay. The table was pulled from immuneACCESS by TCRdb, which kept in-frame rearrangements only. Such tables lose some clones; where checked, under half of the loss comes from unresolved V genes, and the rest has no known cause. This sample is represented by tens of thousands of clones; 81% of them were singletons. The ten most abundant clones make up 4.5% to 6% of the sample. Sequencing input: ileal tissue. These receptor sequences come from an adult with Crohn's disease.

As concerns this clone: At one end, the junction sequence differs from germline, possibly due to a read error. This chain joins TRBV6-5 and TRBJ2-2; D is unresolved. The germline CDR1 and CDR2 sequences are MNHEY and SVGAGI. The CDR3 sequence is 14 residues long. The CDR3 DNA is TGCGCATCGTCGAGCGCTACGAACACCGGGGAGCTGTTTTTT. This sequence encodes CASSSATNTGELFF.

The chain joins TRBV18 to TRBJ2-2, with 9 bases that match TRBD1. V was pared by 3 bases and J by 1 base, with 3 bases of the junction left unmatched. The CDR3 loop spans 16 amino acids. Looked up from germline, CDR1 is KGHSH and CDR2 is LQKENI. DNA for the CDR3: TGTGCCAGCTCACCCGGGGGACAGGGGAACACCGGGGAGCTGTTTTTT. Residues: CASSPGGQGNTGELFF.

The V and J genes are TRBV7-2 and TRBJ2-6, with a possible D match to TRBD2 (5 bases). Germline assignment: CDR1 SGHTA and CDR2 FQGNSA. V was cut by 1 base and J by 0 bases, with 10 bases left in between. The CDR3 extends over 17 amino acids. This CDR3 is CASSLVGGLSGANVLTF. DNA for the CDR3: TGTGCCAGCAGCTTAGTAGGCGGACTCTCTGGGGCCAACGTCCTGACTTTC. Together with reference TRBV7-2 and TRBJ2-6, the CDR3 gives the full variable domain: GAGVSQSPSNKVTEKGKDVELRCDPISGHTALYWYRQSLGQGLEFLIYFQGNSAPDKSGLPSDRFSAERTGGSVSTLTIQRTQQEDSAVYLCASSLVGGLSGANVLTFGAGSRLTVL.